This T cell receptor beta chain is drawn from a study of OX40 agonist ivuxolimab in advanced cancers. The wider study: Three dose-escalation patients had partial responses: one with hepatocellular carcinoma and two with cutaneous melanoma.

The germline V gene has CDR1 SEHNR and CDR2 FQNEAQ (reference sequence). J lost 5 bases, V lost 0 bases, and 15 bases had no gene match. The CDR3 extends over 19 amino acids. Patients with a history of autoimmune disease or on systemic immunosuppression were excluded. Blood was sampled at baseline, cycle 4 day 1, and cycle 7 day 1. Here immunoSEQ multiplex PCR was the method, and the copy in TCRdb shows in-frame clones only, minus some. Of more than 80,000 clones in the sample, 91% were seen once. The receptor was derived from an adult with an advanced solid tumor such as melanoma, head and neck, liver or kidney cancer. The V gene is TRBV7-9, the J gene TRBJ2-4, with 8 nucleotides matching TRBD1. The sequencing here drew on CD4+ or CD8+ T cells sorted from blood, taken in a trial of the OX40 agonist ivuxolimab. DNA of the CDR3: TGTGCCAGCAGCTTAGCGTATAGCGAAGGACAGGGACTCCAAAACATTCAGTACTTC. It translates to CASSLAYSEGQGLQNIQYF.